The clone carrying this T cell receptor beta chain was counted only a few times. The study ran its PCR with 60 Vbeta and 13 Jbeta primers. The method was immunoSEQ multiplex PCR; TCRdb's version includes in-frame clones alone and lacks a portion of them. The repertoire holds about 130,000 clones, 74% seen once, with 5.5% to 7% in the top ten. The record originates from a study of cytomegalovirus exposure and HLA in healthy donors. CDR3 length: 16 amino acids. Per the germline V gene, CDR1 is MGHRA and CDR2 is YSYEKL. V was cut by 6 bases and J by 6 bases, with 18 bases left in between. The TCR comes from a man between 35 and 55 years old in good health and CMV-seropositive. Sample: PBMCs. This chain joins TRBV4-1 and TRBJ1-6; D possibly corresponds to TRBD1 (6 bases). Written as DNA, the CDR3 is TGCGCCAGCAGAACCACCCCGGGACACCCTAATTCACCCCTCCACTTT. It encodes CASRTTPGHPNSPLHF.